Listed below are T cell receptor beta chains from one sample, sequenced in a study of blood T cell repertoires in COVID-19. Only in-frame clones appear in the TCRdb table, and some are missing; sequencing was by immunoSEQ multiplex PCR. This sample carries 150,000 or so clones, 92% of them seen once, and the ten largest clones take more than 4.5%. Sequenced material: peripheral blood. These receptors all come from a man in his thirties or forties with COVID-19, enrolled during active disease. CDR3s include the opening cysteine and the closing phenylalanine or tryptophan. Fields, in order: D gene, J gene, clone size, V gene, CDR3 DNA, CDR3 protein. The D gene is left open where the match is weak. Clone size is not always given. Where it is, it says once, few, many or a class for expanded clones.

D: NA; J: TRBJ1-1; size: once; V: TRBV7-8; DNA: TGTGCCAGCAGCCCCGGACAGTTAGGGGGTGAAGCTTTCTTT; CDR3: CASSPGQLGGEAFF
D: TRBD1; J: TRBJ1-5; size: NA; V: TRBV19; DNA: TGTGCCAGTAGTATAGATCCTTTCGGATGGACAGGGAAAACTAGCAATCAGCCCCAGCATTTT; CDR3: CASSIDPFGWTGKTSNQPQHF
D: NA; J: TRBJ1-5; size: NA; V: TRBV28; DNA: TGTGCCAGCACCCCCCTGGGGGAGGGAGCTCAGCCCCAGCATTTT; CDR3: CASTPLGEGAQPQHF
D: TRBD2; J: TRBJ2-7; size: NA; V: TRBV7-2; DNA: TGTGCCAGCAGCCCCGGGAGGACCTCCTACGAGCAGTACTTC; CDR3: CASSPGRTSYEQYF
D: NA; J: TRBJ2-6; size: NA; V: TRBV24-1; DNA: TGTGCCACCAGTGATTCCAGGGCTGGGGCCAACGTCCTGACTTTC; CDR3: CATSDSRAGANVLTF
D: NA; J: TRBJ2-1; size: NA; V: TRBV28; DNA: TGTGCCAGCAGTCTAGAGACAATGGGACTGAGGGGCAATGAGCAGTTCTTC; CDR3: CASSLETMGLRGNEQFF
D: NA; J: TRBJ1-2; size: NA; V: TRBV5-4; DNA: TGTGCCAGCAGCTCCGACGGAGACTATGGCTACACCTTC; CDR3: CASSSDGDYGYTF
D: TRBD1; J: TRBJ2-7; size: NA; V: TRBV14; DNA: TGTGCCAGCAGCCACCCCGGGACAGGGGTTTACGAGCAGTACTTC; CDR3: CASSHPGTGVYEQYF
D: TRBD1; J: TRBJ2-2; size: NA; V: TRBV5-1; DNA: TGCGCCAGCAGCGTGACAGGGGCCGGGGAGCTGTTTTTT; CDR3: CASSVTGAGELFF
D: NA; J: TRBJ2-7; size: NA; V: TRBV11-3; DNA: TGTGCCAGCCCCAACCACCGGGACTGGGAGTTCGAGCAGTACTTC; CDR3: CASPNHRDWEFEQYF
D: NA; J: TRBJ1-2; size: once; V: TRBV7-2; DNA: TGTGCCAGCAGCCCCCTGGGCAGATCCAACTATGGCTACACCTTC; CDR3: CASSPLGRSNYGYTF
D: TRBD1; J: TRBJ1-6; size: NA; V: TRBV30; DNA: TGTGCCTGGAGTGACCTATTGGGACAGTTTAATTCACCCCTCCACTTT; CDR3: CAWSDLLGQFNSPLHF
D: NA; J: TRBJ2-5; size: NA; V: TRBV7-3; DNA: TGTGCCAGCAGCTTAGCTAACCGTGAGACCCAGTACTTC; CDR3: CASSLANRETQYF
D: TRBD1; J: TRBJ2-7; size: NA; V: TRBV6-2/TRBV6-3; DNA: TGTGCCAGCAGTTACTCTCCGGGACAGGACTACGAGCAGTACTTC; CDR3: CASSYSPGQDYEQYF
D: NA; J: TRBJ2-6; size: NA; V: TRBV19; DNA: TGTGCCAGTAGTATAGAAGGGAGAGGTGTGCCTGGGGCCAACGTCCTGACTTTC; CDR3: CASSIEGRGVPGANVLTF
D: NA; J: TRBJ2-3; size: NA; V: TRBV19; DNA: TGTGCCAGTAGTATAATGAGCAGGTATGGCACAGATACGCAGTATTTT; CDR3: CASSIMSRYGTDTQYF
D: TRBD1; J: TRBJ1-3; size: NA; V: TRBV20-1; DNA: TGCAGTGCTAGTGAAACCGGGACAGGGGACGGAAACACCATATATTTT; CDR3: CSASETGTGDGNTIYF
D: NA; J: TRBJ1-3; size: NA; V: TRBV10-1; DNA: TGCGCCAGCAGTGAGAGACGGAGGTCCTCTGGAAACACCATATATTTT; CDR3: CASSERRRSSGNTIYF
D: TRBD1; J: TRBJ1-5; size: NA; V: TRBV10-3; DNA: TGTGCCATCAGTGAAAGGATAACAGGGGGCGGCAATCAGCCCCAGCATTTT; CDR3: CAISERITGGGNQPQHF
D: TRBD1; J: TRBJ1-1; size: NA; V: TRBV6-2/TRBV6-3; DNA: TGTGCCAGCAGTTACTCAGGGACAGGGGCTCAAGCTTTCTTT; CDR3: CASSYSGTGAQAFF
D: TRBD2; J: TRBJ2-3; size: NA; V: TRBV9; DNA: TGTGCCAGCAGCGTATTAGCGGGGGGGGCAGATACGCAGTATTTT; CDR3: CASSVLAGGADTQYF
D: NA; J: TRBJ1-6; size: NA; V: TRBV25-1; DNA: TGTGCCAGCAGTGCCCCTAGGGGCTCCTATAATTCACCCCTCCACTTT; CDR3: CASSAPRGSYNSPLHF
D: NA; J: TRBJ1-6; size: NA; V: TRBV5-1; DNA: TGCGCCAGCAGCTTGCGCGCGGGTACTTATTCACCCCTCCACTTT; CDR3: CASSLRAGTYSPLHF
D: TRBD1; J: TRBJ1-6; size: NA; V: TRBV6-5; DNA: TGTGCCAGCAGGACAGGGGAAATCTATAATTCACCCCTCCACTTT; CDR3: CASRTGEIYNSPLHF
D: TRBD2; J: TRBJ2-1; size: NA; V: TRBV7-9; DNA: TGTGCCAGCAGCTTACCGGGAGGGAGGAATGAGCAGTTCTTC; CDR3: CASSLPGGRNEQFF
D: TRBD1; J: TRBJ1-6; size: NA; V: TRBV6-2/TRBV6-3; DNA: TGTGCCAGCAGTTACAGGACAGGGGCCGTCAATTCACCCCTCCACTTT; CDR3: CASSYRTGAVNSPLHF
D: NA; J: TRBJ1-6; size: NA; V: TRBV5-5; DNA: TGTGCCAGCAGCCAGGGCTCTAATAATTCACCCCTCCACTTT; CDR3: CASSQGSNNSPLHF
D: TRBD2; J: TRBJ2-3; size: NA; V: TRBV7-2; DNA: TGTGCCAGCAGCCCCTCCCTAGCGGGAGGGCCCACAGATACGCAGTATTTT; CDR3: CASSPSLAGGPTDTQYF
D: TRBD1; J: TRBJ1-5; size: NA; V: TRBV10-3; DNA: TGTGCCATCAGTGAGTCTCCGGGACAGCGGACCAATCAGCCCCAGCATTTT; CDR3: CAISESPGQRTNQPQHF
D: NA; J: TRBJ1-5; size: NA; V: TRBV3-1/TRBV3-2; DNA: TGTGCCAGCAGCCAAGGTAACCGCGATCTAAATCAGCCCCAGCATTTT; CDR3: CASSQGNRDLNQPQHF
D: TRBD1; J: TRBJ2-2; size: NA; V: TRBV5-1; DNA: TGCGCCAGCAGTTACGCCGGGACAGGGTCGGGAGGGGAGCTGTTTTTT; CDR3: CASSYAGTGSGGELFF
D: TRBD2; J: TRBJ2-5; size: NA; V: TRBV5-4; DNA: TGTGCCAGCAGCTTGGCTCGGGGGGGGGAGACCCAGTACTTC; CDR3: CASSLARGGETQYF
D: NA; J: TRBJ1-5; size: NA; V: TRBV4-2; DNA: TGTGCCAGCAGCCAAGAAGGGGATCAGCCCCAGCATTTT; CDR3: CASSQEGDQPQHF
D: TRBD1; J: TRBJ2-1; size: once; V: TRBV6-5; DNA: TGTGCCAGCCGAACGGGACAGGGCATAGGGGAGCAGTTCTTC; CDR3: CASRTGQGIGEQFF
D: TRBD2; J: TRBJ2-7; size: NA; V: TRBV7-2; DNA: TGTGCCAGCAGCTTAGCCGGGAGGGCCGGGGCCATCAGATACGAGCAGTACTTC; CDR3: CASSLAGRAGAIRYEQYF
D: NA; J: TRBJ2-5; size: NA; V: TRBV7-3; DNA: TGTGCCAGCAGCCCCCGACAGGCACTCCAAGAGACCCAGTACTTC; CDR3: CASSPRQALQETQYF
D: TRBD2; J: TRBJ2-2; size: once; V: TRBV14; DNA: TGTGCCAGCAGCCAAGATAGTAGCGGGGTCCTGGACACCGGGGAGCTGTTTTTT; CDR3: CASSQDSSGVLDTGELFF
D: TRBD1; J: TRBJ1-2; size: NA; V: TRBV30; DNA: TGTGCCTGCAGAGATACGGGACAGACTGGCTACACCTTC; CDR3: CACRDTGQTGYTF
D: NA; J: TRBJ1-2; size: NA; V: TRBV29-1; DNA: TGCAGCGTTGGGGGCGGGGTTCGGGGCTACACCTTC; CDR3: CSVGGGVRGYTF
D: TRBD1; J: TRBJ1-5; size: NA; V: TRBV18; DNA: TGTGCCAGCTCACCGACAGGGGTTAGCAATCAGCCCCAGCATTTT; CDR3: CASSPTGVSNQPQHF
D: NA; J: TRBJ2-3; size: NA; V: TRBV6-4; DNA: TGTGCCAGCAGTTTCGAACTAGGACGGGGCACAGATACGCAGTATTTT; CDR3: CASSFELGRGTDTQYF
D: TRBD1; J: TRBJ1-2; size: NA; V: TRBV4-1; DNA: TGCGCCAGCCGCTTACTCCCAACAGGGGGCGAGCCCTATGGCTACACCTTC; CDR3: CASRLLPTGGEPYGYTF
D: TRBD1; J: TRBJ2-2; size: NA; V: TRBV18; DNA: TGTGCCAGCTCAGCCGGGACAGGGAACACCGGGGAGCTGTTTTTT; CDR3: CASSAGTGNTGELFF
D: TRBD1; J: TRBJ1-1; size: NA; V: TRBV27; DNA: TGTGCCAGCAGTTTAGTAACAGGGGGCCATACTGAAGCTTTCTTT; CDR3: CASSLVTGGHTEAFF
D: NA; J: TRBJ1-1; size: NA; V: TRBV7-6; DNA: TGTGCCAGCAGCCCTAGTCCCGGACTTTTGAACACTGAAGCTTTCTTT; CDR3: CASSPSPGLLNTEAFF
D: NA; J: TRBJ1-1; size: NA; V: TRBV9; DNA: TGTGCCAGCAGCGTATTCGGGGGCACTGAAGCTTTCTTT; CDR3: CASSVFGGTEAFF
D: NA; J: TRBJ2-5; size: NA; V: TRBV5-5; DNA: TGTGCCAGCAGCTCTAGTCCCCCCGAGACCCAGTACTTC; CDR3: CASSSSPPETQYF
D: NA; J: TRBJ1-5; size: NA; V: TRBV7-4; DNA: TGTGCCAGCAGCTCCAGGGGAGTCCCTAATAGCAATCAGCCCCAGCATTTT; CDR3: CASSSRGVPNSNQPQHF
D: TRBD1; J: TRBJ2-6; size: NA; V: TRBV18; DNA: TGTGCCAGCTCGACCGGGACAGGCCTCTCTGGGGCCAACGTCCTGACTTTC; CDR3: CASSTGTGLSGANVLTF
D: TRBD2; J: TRBJ2-2; size: NA; V: TRBV30; DNA: TGTGCCTGGAGAGGGCTAGCGGGGAGCGGCACCGGGGAGCTGTTTTTT; CDR3: CAWRGLAGSGTGELFF